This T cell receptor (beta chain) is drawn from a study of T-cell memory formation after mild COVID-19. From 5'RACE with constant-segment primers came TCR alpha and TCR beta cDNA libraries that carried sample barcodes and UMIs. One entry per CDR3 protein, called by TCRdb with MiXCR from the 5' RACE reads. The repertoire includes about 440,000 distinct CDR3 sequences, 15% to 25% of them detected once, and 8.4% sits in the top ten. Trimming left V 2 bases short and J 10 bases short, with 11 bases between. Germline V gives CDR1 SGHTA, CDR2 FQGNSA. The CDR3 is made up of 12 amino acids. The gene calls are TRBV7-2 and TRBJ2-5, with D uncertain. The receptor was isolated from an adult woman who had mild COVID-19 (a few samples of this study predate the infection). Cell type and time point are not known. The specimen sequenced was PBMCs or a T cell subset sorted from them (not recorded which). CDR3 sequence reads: CASSLPGPSQYF. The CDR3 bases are TGTGCCAGCAGCTTACCTGGGCCGAGCCAGTACTTC.